The 29 T cell receptor beta chains reported below all come from one sample, sequenced in a study of Graves' ophthalmopathy and Graves' hyperthyroidism. Amplified material comprised TCR beta CDR3 regions derived from RNA transcripts. First-round RT-PCR employed HTBI primers, with a second-round multiplex PCR after it. TCRdb analysed the multiplex PCR reads with MiXCR anew, one entry per CDR3 protein. Of 650,000 to 800,000 distinct CDR3 sequences listed, over 40% are singletons. Sequences were obtained from peripheral blood. The source of these receptors is an adult man with Graves' ophthalmopathy.

This clonotype was detected ten times or more. Here the CDR3 DNA reads TGTGCCAGTAGTATCGAGGTCAATCAGCCCCAGCATTTT. It specifies CASSIEVNQPQHF. The genes are TRBV19 and TRBJ1-5; no clear D gene. This CDR3 region has 13 residues. Deletions cut 3 bases from V and 3 bases from J, with 6 bases between. Looked up from germline, CDR1 is LNHDA and CDR2 is SQIVND (reference sequence).

The chain links TRBV20-1 to TRBJ2-7; possibly TRBD1 for D (5 bases). The tail of the sequence fits TRBJ2-1 better, so the J call may be wrong. Germline CDR1 DFQATT, CDR2 SNEGSKA (reference sequence). This CDR3 has 13 residues. CDR3 in amino acids: CSARQGSGNEQFF. The CDR3 bases are TGCAGTGCTAGGCAGGGTTCAGGCAATGAGCAGTTCTTC.

The chain employs TRBV9 and TRBJ2-1, with D perhaps TRBD1 (5 bases). Germline lookup yields CDR1 SGDLS and CDR2 YYNGEE. The CDR3 has 14 amino acids. V lost 0 bases to trimming and J lost 9 bases, with 13 bases between them. The CDR3 region has the DNA TGTGCCAGCAGCGTAGATGGCAGGGCGGTTGAGCAGTTCTTC. Its protein is CASSVDGRAVEQFF. Looking up the rest from reference TRBV9 and TRBJ2-1 gives the full variable domain: DSGVTQTPKHLITATGQRVTLRCSPRSGDLSVYWYQQSLDQGLQFLIQYYNGEERAKGNILERFSAQQFPDLHSELNLSSLELGDSALYFCASSVDGRAVEQFFGPGTRLTVL.

About this clonotype itself: This could be a read error, since a much larger clone is one nucleotide away. The CDR3 sequence is CASKDNSYGQYF. CDR3 DNA sequence: TGTGCCAGCAAGGACAACTCCTACGGGCAGTACTTC. This sequence joins TRBV7-9 and TRBJ2-7, with D maybe TRBD1 (5 bases). The CDR3 loop spans 12 amino acids. Per germline, CDR1 SEHNR and CDR2 FQNEAQ (reference sequence).

This clonotype appeared many times. The V and J genes are TRBV12-3 or TRBV12-4 and TRBJ2-5; the D gene is possibly TRBD1 (5 bases). Deletions cut 5 bases from V and 4 bases from J, with 11 bases between. The CDR3 length is 13 residues. CDR3 in amino acids: CASSQPTGETQYF. In nucleotides, the CDR3 is TGTGCCAGCAGTCAACCAACAGGAGAGACCCAGTACTTC.

This clonotype was observed at least ten times. This rearrangement joins TRBV5-1 to TRBJ2-7, with D maybe TRBD2 (5 bases). Germline-derived CDR1 and CDR2 are SGHRS and YFSETQ. The CDR3 contains 14 residues. V was clipped by 0 bases and J by 1 base, with 8 bases between them. CDR3 residues: CASSLGPGSYEQYF. The DNA for the CDR3 is TGCGCCAGCAGCTTGGGACCGGGATCCTACGAGCAGTACTTC. The whole variable domain, remainder taken from reference TRBV5-1 and TRBJ2-7, is KAGVTQTPRYLIKTRGQQVTLSCSPISGHRSVSWYQQTPGQGLQFLFEYFSETQRNKGNFPGRFSGRQFSNSRSEMNVSTLELGDSALYLCASSLGPGSYEQYFGPGTRLTVT.

The chain employs TRBV5-1 and TRBJ2-5, with 7 bases that match TRBD1. This CDR3 region has 14 residues. Germline V gives CDR1 SGHRS, CDR2 YFSETQ. V lost 4 bases and J lost 5; bases outside the gene matches: 8. CDR3 DNA sequence: TGCGCCAGCAGCATTGGGACAGACCCCGAGACCCAGTACTTC. It specifies CASSIGTDPETQYF. Full variable domain (missing parts from reference TRBV5-1 and TRBJ2-5): KAGVTQTPRYLIKTRGQQVTLSCSPISGHRSVSWYQQTPGQGLQFLFEYFSETQRNKGNFPGRFSGRQFSNSRSEMNVSTLELGDSALYLCASSIGTDPETQYFGPGTRLLVL.

This clonotype was counted at least ten times. V usage is TRBV2 and J usage is TRBJ1-1; 9 bases are a match to TRBD1. Germline assignment: CDR1 SNHLY and CDR2 FYNNEI. The CDR3 loop spans 14 amino acids. V shed 6 bases and J 3 bases; nucleotides not matched to a gene: 5. CDR3 sequence (DNA): TGTGCCAGCAGCCCCCGGACAGGGGACACTGAAGCTTTCTTT. Protein product: CASSPRTGDTEAFF.

The V call is TRBV10-3, the J call TRBJ2-7; 8 nucleotides line up with TRBD2. Germline CDR1 ENHRY, CDR2 SYGVKD. Trimming removed 10 bases from V and 3 bases from J; junction bases left unmatched: 14. The CDR3 is 15 residues long. As DNA, the CDR3 is TGTGCCAGCAGCGATTTTAGCGGGGATGACTACGAGCAGTACTTC. It translates to CASSDFSGDDYEQYF.

The chain recombines TRBV7-2 with TRBJ1-5, with TRBD1 matching over 7 bases. The J segment lost 0 bases and the V segment lost 4 bases, leaving 9 bases of the junction unmatched. The CDR3 contains 17 residues. Looked up from germline, CDR1 is SGHTA and CDR2 is FQGNSA. The CDR3 protein is CASSSTGAAYSNQPQHF. The CDR3 region has the DNA TGTGCCAGCAGCTCTACAGGGGCGGCATATAGCAATCAGCCCCAGCATTTT. The variable domain in full, with the rest retrieved from reference TRBV7-2 and TRBJ1-5, is GAGVSQSPSNKVTEKGKDVELRCDPISGHTALYWYRQSLGQGLEFLIYFQGNSAPDKSGLPSDRFSAERTGGSVSTLTIQRTQQEDSAVYLCASSSTGAAYSNQPQHFGDGTRLSIL.

This clonotype was seen at least ten times. The DNA for the CDR3 is TGTGCCAGCAGCCCTCGCCCACTAGCGGGAGTCTCCTCCTACGAGCAGTACTTC. This translates into CASSPRPLAGVSSYEQYF. This chain uses TRBV7-9 with TRBJ2-7, with TRBD2 matching 11 bases. Germline V gene lookup returns CDR1 SEHNR and CDR2 FQNEAQ (reference sequence). V gave up 5 bases and J gave up 0 bases; unmatched junction bases: 12. The CDR3 is 18 residues long.

The chain employs TRBV7-6 and TRBJ2-5, with 10 bases matching TRBD1. V trimming: 5 bases; J trimming: 5 bases; junction bases outside the gene matches: 8. This CDR3 is 15 amino acids long. The V gene's germline CDR1 is SGHVS and CDR2 FNYEAQ. The CDR3 DNA reads as TGTGCCAGCAGCGCAGCGACAGGGGGCGATGAGACCCAGTACTTC. Translating it yields CASSAATGGDETQYF. The variable domain in full, completed from reference TRBV7-6 and TRBJ2-5, reads GAGVSQSPRYKVTKRGQDVALRCDPISGHVSLYWYRQALGQGPEFLTYFNYEAQQDKSGLPNDRFSAERPEGSISTLTIQRTEQRDSAMYRCASSAATGGDETQYFGPGTRLLVL.

Of note for this clonotype: Mismatch with germline at one junction end may stem from a read error. V and J are TRBV18 and TRBJ2-2, with D tentatively TRBD2 (5 bases). CDR1 is KGHSH, CDR2 LQKENI, per germline. The CDR3 covers 16 residues. As DNA, the CDR3 is TGTGCCAGCACACCACCGGGCAGGAGAGGGACCGGGGAGCTGTTTTTT. Amino acid sequence: CASTPPGRRGTGELFF.

The sample holds many counts of this clonotype. The genes are TRBV2 and TRBJ2-3; no definite D call. The CDR3 spans 12 residues. V was pared by 5 bases and J by 3 bases, with 6 bases between. Germline CDR1 is SNHLY and CDR2 is FYNNEI. This chain's CDR3 is CASSLGTDTQYF. The CDR3 region has the DNA TGTGCCAGCAGTCTAGGGACAGATACGCAGTATTTT. The variable domain in full, completed from reference TRBV2 and TRBJ2-3, reads EPEVTQTPSHQVTQMGQEVILRCVPISNHLYFYWYRQILGQKVEFLVSFYNNEISEKSEIFDDQFSVERPDGSNFTLKIRSTKLEDSAMYFCASSLGTDTQYFGPGTRLTVL.

This clonotype has a handful of counts. The V call is TRBV5-6, the J call TRBJ1-5; D is perhaps TRBD1 (6 bases). The CDR3 contains 16 residues. Germline V gene sequence: CDR1 SGHDT, CDR2 YYEEEE. Trimming took off 1 base at V and 3 bases at J, with 14 bases between the two ends. In DNA, the CDR3 is TGTGCCAGCAGCTTGTACGGTGCGGGGGCCAATCAGCCCCAGCATTTT. It translates to CASSLYGAGANQPQHF.

Concerning this clonotype itself: The junction departs from the called germline gene at one end, perhaps through a read error. V usage is TRBV2 and J usage is TRBJ1-6; tentatively, D is TRBD1 (5 bases). Germline lookup yields CDR1 SNHLY and CDR2 FYNNEI. The CDR3 length is 13 residues. As DNA, the CDR3 is TGCGCCAGCTCCGGGACGGCAGATTCACCCCTCCACTTT. Amino acids: CASSGTADSPLHF.

With respect to this clonotype: A much larger clone sits a single nucleotide away, making a read error possible. This chain uses TRBV29-1 with TRBJ2-7; D gene unclear. Germline V gives CDR1 SQVTM, CDR2 ANQGSEA. Trimming pared 3 bases from V and 4 bases from J, leaving 7 bases between. The CDR3 is made up of 11 amino acids. The CDR3 protein is CSVDDAYEQYF. For the CDR3, the DNA is TGCAGCGTTGACGACGCGTACGAGCAGTACTTC.

This clonotype showed up many times. The J gene is TRBJ1-2, the V gene TRBV29-1; D call uncertain. Per germline, CDR1 SQVTM and CDR2 ANQGSEA. With 4 bases removed from V and 1 base from J, the gap between germline ends came to 4 bases. This CDR3 contains 11 residues. The CDR3, as DNA: TGCAGCGTTGGTATTAACTATGGCTACACCTTC. This sequence encodes CSVGINYGYTF.

The table lists this clonotype with many counts. The rearrangement joins TRBV7-6 to TRBJ1-3, with D maybe TRBD1 (5 bases). The CDR3 loop spans 16 amino acids. Germline V gene sequence: CDR1 SGHVS, CDR2 FNYEAQ. The ends were cut back, 5 bases at V and 4 bases at J, with 18 bases in the middle. CDR3 coding DNA: TGTGCCAGCAGCCAACCAGTCGGGGCGGGGGGAAACACCATATATTTT. It yields the protein CASSQPVGAGGNTIYF.

This clonotype was seen ten or more times. The gene calls are TRBV15 and TRBJ2-7, with D possibly called TRBD1 or TRBD2 (5 bases each). The CDR3 has 15 residues. Per germline, CDR1 LNHNV and CDR2 YYDKDF (reference sequence). V was shortened by 3 bases and J by 0 bases, with 12 bases between the two germline ends. DNA for the CDR3: TGTGCCACCAGCAGGCATCGGGACGGCTCCTACGAGCAGTACTTC. Amino acids: CATSRHRDGSYEQYF.

The J gene is TRBJ1-5, the V gene TRBV25-1; the D gene is possibly TRBD1 (5 bases). The germline V gene encodes CDR1 MGHDK and CDR2 SYGVNS. The CDR3 totals 15 residues. Between the trimmed V and J ends, which lost 5 bases and 0 bases, there was a span of 11 bases. The chain's CDR3 is CASSKNRISNQPQHF. CDR3 in DNA: TGTGCCAGCAGTAAAAACAGGATTAGCAATCAGCCCCAGCATTTT. Together with reference TRBV25-1 and TRBJ1-5, the CDR3 gives the full variable domain: EADIYQTPRYLVIGTGKKITLECSQTMGHDKMYWYQQDPGMELHLIHYSYGVNSTEKGDLSSESTVSRIRTEHFPLTLESARPSHTSQYLCASSKNRISNQPQHFGDGTRLSIL.

A remark on this clonotype: At one end, the junction sequence differs from germline, possibly due to a read error. This chain joins TRBV5-1 and TRBJ2-5; TRBD1 is a possible D gene (5 bases). This CDR3 region has 14 residues. The germline V gene has CDR1 SGHRS and CDR2 YFSETQ. The CDR3 loop is CACSSGQGAETQYF. DNA of the CDR3: TGCGCCTGCAGCTCAGGGCAGGGCGCGGAGACCCAGTACTTC.

This clonotype has a count of ten or more. The chain uses TRBV10-3 and TRBJ2-5; perhaps TRBD1 as D (6 bases). The germline CDR1 and CDR2 sequences are ENHRY and SYGVKD. The CDR3 sequence is 16 residues long. V was cut by 3 bases and J by 4 bases, with 18 bases left in between. CDR3 in DNA: TGTGCCATCAGTGAATCCGAGGGGCAGGGGATAGAGACCCAGTACTTC. It encodes CAISESEGQGIETQYF.

This chain uses TRBV2 with TRBJ1-1, with TRBD1 as a possible D gene (6 bases). Looked up from germline, CDR1 is SNHLY and CDR2 is FYNNEI. The CDR3 is 15 amino acids. V lost 5 bases and J lost 7, with 20 bases in between. The CDR3 protein is CASSYSFKTGVEAFF. In nucleotides, the CDR3 is TGTGCCAGCAGTTACTCGTTTAAGACAGGAGTTGAAGCTTTCTTT.

The chain carries TRBV10-3 and TRBJ2-7, with TRBD1 identical over 7 bases. The CDR3 consists of 14 residues. Per germline, CDR1 ENHRY and CDR2 SYGVKD. V lost 11 bases and J lost 2; bases outside the gene matches: 12. CDR3 DNA: TGTGCCTGGAGTGATGACAGGGAGCCCTACGAGCAGTACTTC. Its translation: CAWSDDREPYEQYF.

This clonotype occurred many times. The chain joins TRBV5-1 to TRBJ1-2, with 9 bases aligning to TRBD1. Per germline, CDR1 SGHRS and CDR2 YFSETQ. The CDR3 consists of 15 residues. The ends lost 4 bases at V and 7 bases at J; junction bases unmatched: 11. The CDR3 protein is CASSPRQGVYGGYTF. CDR3 nucleotides: TGCGCCAGCAGCCCACGACAGGGGGTGTACGGTGGCTACACCTTC.

This clonotype was seen at least ten times. This sequence joins TRBV7-6 and TRBJ1-5; the D gene is possibly TRBD1 (6 bases). Trimming removed 0 bases from V and 5 bases from J, with 11 bases in between. This CDR3 is 15 amino acids long. CDR1 and CDR2 from the germline V gene are SGHVS and FNYEAQ. The DNA for the CDR3 is TGTGCCAGCAGCTTAGCTGGGGGCTTCGATCAGCCCCAGCATTTT. Protein sequence: CASSLAGGFDQPQHF.

This clonotype was counted ten times or more. The chain recombines TRBV5-6 with TRBJ2-5; D unclear. From germline, CDR1 is SGHDT and CDR2 YYEEEE. This CDR3 contains 14 residues. The V end lost 3 bases, the J end lost 6 bases, and 15 bases lay between the germline ends. CDR3 nucleotides: TGTGCCAGCAGCTCCTCGTCATCTTTAAAGACCCAGTACTTC. As protein: CASSSSSSLKTQYF.

This rearrangement joins TRBV12-3 or TRBV12-4 to TRBJ2-5; weak D call: TRBD2 (6 bases). Trimming stripped 8 bases from V and 3 bases from J, with 19 bases between. There are 15 residues in the CDR3. As DNA, the CDR3 is TGTGCCAGCGGCACCCACCGGGCGGGAAAAGAGACCCAGTACTTC. Translated: CASGTHRAGKETQYF.